These 14 T cell receptor beta chains were sequenced from one sample in a study of long-term antiretroviral therapy in people with HIV. They ran version v3.0 of the immunoSEQ assay at survey level. Only in-frame clones appear in the TCRdb table, and some are missing; sequencing was by immunoSEQ multiplex PCR. The repertoire holds tens of thousands of clones, approximately 86% seen once, with about 5% in the top ten. The sequenced sample was unsorted PBMCs, obtained 0.8 years after starting antiretroviral therapy. These receptors all come from a woman aged 30 to 39 with HIV.

J is TRBJ1-4 and V is TRBV6-6; D ambiguous. Germline loops: CDR1 MNHNY, CDR2 SVGAGI (reference sequence). Trimming shortened V by 2 bases and J by 5 bases, and 12 bases separated the two germline ends. The CDR3 covers 15 residues. The CDR3 nucleotides read TGTGCCAGCAGTTACGGTGTCAGCGAGAATGAAAAACTGTTTTTT. Translated, it gives CASSYGVSENEKLFF.

V usage is TRBV19 and J usage is TRBJ1-1; 7 nucleotides match TRBD1. V trimming: 3 bases; J trimming: 1 base; junction bases outside the gene matches: 5. The CDR3 sequence is 15 residues long. The germline V gene encodes CDR1 LNHDA and CDR2 SQIVND (reference sequence). The CDR3 protein is CASSMIWTGNTEAFF. As DNA, the CDR3 is TGTGCCAGTAGTATGATCTGGACAGGGAACACTGAAGCTTTCTTT.

CDR3 sequence: CAIERRTVCYEQYV. Written as DNA, the CDR3 is TGTGCCATCGAGAGAAGGACAGTCTGCTACGAGCAGTACGTC. This chain uses TRBV10-3 with TRBJ2-7, with D possibly matching TRBD1 (6 bases). Trimming took off 8 bases at V and 3 bases at J, with 17 bases between the two ends. Per germline, CDR1 ENHRY and CDR2 SYGVKD. The CDR3 has 14 residues.

This clone was detected only once. This chain connects TRBV18 to TRBJ2-2; D not certain. This CDR3 contains 16 residues. Germline V gives CDR1 KGHSH, CDR2 LQKENI. The V gene lost 3 bases and the J gene lost 2 bases, with 13 bases spanning the gap. The CDR3 coding sequence is TGTGCCAGCTCACCGAGGCAGCCCTCTAACACCGGGGAGCTGTTTTTT. Translating it yields CASSPRQPSNTGELFF.

The V call is TRBV9, the J call TRBJ2-3, with D hard to call. Trimming shortened V by 3 bases and J by 6 bases, and 2 bases separated the two germline ends. The CDR3 has 10 amino acids. Germline-derived CDR1 and CDR2 are SGDLS and YYNGEE. Here the CDR3 DNA reads TGTGCCAGCAGCGGCGATACGCAGTATTTT. Translating gives CASSGDTQYF.

The rearrangement links TRBV6-6 to TRBJ1-2; the D is unclear. V lost 8 bases to trimming and J lost 3 bases, with 10 bases between them. Germline-derived CDR1 and CDR2 are MNHNY and SVGAGI (reference sequence). The CDR3 is 12 amino acids. As DNA, the CDR3 is TGTGCCAGCGGTTCAACAGACTATGGCTACACCTTC. Its translation: CASGSTDYGYTF.

This chain joins TRBV19 and TRBJ2-1, with D maybe TRBD1 (5 bases). The CDR3 runs 14 residues. V lost 2 bases and J lost 5, with 10 bases in between. From germline, CDR1 is LNHDA and CDR2 SQIVND (reference sequence). Here the CDR3 DNA reads TGTGCCAGTAGTATATTGGCAGGGCACAATGAGCAGTTCTTC. Amino acids: CASSILAGHNEQFF.

V and J are TRBV19 and TRBJ1-2, with TRBD1 identical over 9 bases. The CDR3 spans 15 residues. The V gene's germline CDR1 is LNHDA and CDR2 SQIVND (reference sequence). V gave up 3 bases and J gave up 3 bases; unmatched junction bases: 5. The DNA for the CDR3 is TGTGCCAGTAGTATTCCGGGACAGGGCGACTATGGCTACACCTTC. Translated: CASSIPGQGDYGYTF.

The chain uses TRBV5-8 and TRBJ2-5; D remains unclear. This CDR3 contains 15 residues. Germline values: CDR1 SGHTS, CDR2 YDEGEE. Trimming removed 3 bases at V and 2 bases at J, with 14 bases between. The CDR3 protein is CASSSPWVGQETQYF. The CDR3 DNA reads TGTGCCAGCAGCTCCCCATGGGTGGGGCAAGAGACCCAGTACTTC.

V and J are TRBV19 and TRBJ2-5; 7 bases are shared with TRBD1. The CDR3 spans 12 residues. Germline-derived CDR1 and CDR2 are LNHDA and SQIVND (reference sequence). V lost 4 bases to trimming and J lost 4 bases; unmatched junction nucleotides: 0. As DNA, the CDR3 is TGTGCCAGTAGTAACAGGGGAGAGACCCAGTACTTC. Its translation: CASSNRGETQYF.

The chain couples TRBV12-5 to TRBJ2-1; the D is unclear. The CDR3 spans 14 residues. The V and J ends lost 1 base and 3 bases respectively, with 7 bases between them. CDR1 is LGHNT, CDR2 FRNRAP, per germline. The CDR3 here is CASGLGMVYNEQFF. The CDR3 DNA follows: TGTGCTAGTGGTTTGGGAATGGTCTACAATGAGCAGTTCTTC.

This clone has only a few counts. V gene TRBV28 combines with J gene TRBJ1-5, with a tentative D call TRBD1 (6 bases). This CDR3 contains 19 residues. The V gene's germline CDR1 is MDHEN and CDR2 SYDVKM. V was cut by 3 bases and J by 2 bases, with 23 bases left in between. CDR3: CASSLPNRVLRVGNQPQHF. The CDR3 DNA follows: TGTGCCAGCAGTTTGCCAAACAGGGTTCTTCGGGTGGGCAATCAGCCCCAGCATTTT.

The chain links TRBV10-2 to TRBJ1-5, with D uncertain. This CDR3 has 14 amino acids. The V end was cut by 6 bases, the J end by 1 base, with 10 bases between. The germline CDR1 and CDR2 sequences are WSHSY and SAAADI. The CDR3 loop reads CASSLGGSNQPQHF. Written as DNA, the CDR3 is TGCGCCAGCAGCCTCGGAGGAAGCAATCAGCCCCAGCATTTT.

The rearrangement joins TRBV12-5 to TRBJ1-1; TRBD1 might be the D (6 bases). The CDR3 runs to 13 residues. Trimming removed 2 bases at V and 3 bases at J, with 7 bases between. The germline gives CDR1 LGHNT, CDR2 FRNRAP. This CDR3 is CASGLRGDTEAFF. CDR3 DNA sequence: TGTGCTAGTGGTTTGAGGGGGGACACTGAAGCTTTCTTT.